This note documents a single T cell receptor (beta chain) sequence. Its target is not known. This entry comes from a study of cytomegalovirus exposure and HLA in healthy donors. Findings and caveats of the study: A later analysis found that most CMV-associated TCR beta chains appeared HLA-restricted.

Primers: 60 Vbeta forward and 13 Jbeta reverse. The repertoire was sequenced with immunoSEQ multiplex PCR; TCRdb's copy has only in-frame clones and lacks some. This sample has approximately 210,000 clones; about 83% occur once, and the top ten carry 10%. CDR1 SGDLS and CDR2 YYNGEE come from the germline V gene. The CDR3 has 15 amino acids. The V and J ends lost 1 base and 7 bases respectively, with 12 bases between them. This TCR came from a woman between 50 and 59 years old in good health and CMV-seropositive. This sequence joins TRBV9 and TRBJ1-6, with D hard to call. Sequenced material: PBMCs. The CDR3 spells CASSVSAWPNSPLHF. CDR3 coding DNA: TGTGCCAGCAGCGTAAGCGCATGGCCCAATTCACCCCTCCACTTT.